What follows is one TCR beta chain and its context. What it binds is unknown. Per the germline V gene, CDR1 is MNHNY and CDR2 is SVGAGI (reference sequence). V shed 2 bases and J shed 0 bases, with 8 bases lying between them. The CDR3 loop spans 16 amino acids. This specimen comes from a study of blood T cells in healthy people across ages. Overall study findings and caveats: PBMC samples, being unsorted, prevented any conclusive comparison of naive and antigen-experienced cells.

Sample-barcoded 5' priming and a J-beta primer mix drove a second PCR of roughly 7 to 11 cycles. A single record per CDR3 protein comes from TCRdb applying MiXCR to the 5' RACE reads. The sample yields roughly 1.9 million distinct CDR3 sequences, 35% to 50% seen once. The TCR comes from a human donor in good health. The chain has TRBV6-6 and TRBJ2-6; D is perhaps TRBD1 (6 bases). The sequenced sample consisted of blood. The CDR3 DNA is TGTGCCAGCAGTTACAACAGGGACTCTGGGGCCAACGTCCTGACTTTC. Protein: CASSYNRDSGANVLTF.